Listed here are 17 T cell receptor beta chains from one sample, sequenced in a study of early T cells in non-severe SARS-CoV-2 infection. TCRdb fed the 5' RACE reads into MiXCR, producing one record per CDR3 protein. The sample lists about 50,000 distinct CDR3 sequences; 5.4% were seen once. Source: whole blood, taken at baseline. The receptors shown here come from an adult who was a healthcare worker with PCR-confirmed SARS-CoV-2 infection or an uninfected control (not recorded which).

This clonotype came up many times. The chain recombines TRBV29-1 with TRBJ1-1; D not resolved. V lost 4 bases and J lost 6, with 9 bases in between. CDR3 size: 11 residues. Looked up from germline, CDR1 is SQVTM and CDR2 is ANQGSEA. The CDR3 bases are TGCAGCGTTGTGGCGTCCGCTGAAGCTTTCTTT. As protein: CSVVASAEAFF.

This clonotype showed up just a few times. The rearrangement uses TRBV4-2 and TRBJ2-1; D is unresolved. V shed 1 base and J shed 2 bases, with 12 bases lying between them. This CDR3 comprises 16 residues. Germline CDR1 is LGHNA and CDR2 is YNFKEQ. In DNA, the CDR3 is TGTGCCAGCAGCCAAGTAAACGCGATAGCCTACAATGAGCAGTTCTTC. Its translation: CASSQVNAIAYNEQFF.

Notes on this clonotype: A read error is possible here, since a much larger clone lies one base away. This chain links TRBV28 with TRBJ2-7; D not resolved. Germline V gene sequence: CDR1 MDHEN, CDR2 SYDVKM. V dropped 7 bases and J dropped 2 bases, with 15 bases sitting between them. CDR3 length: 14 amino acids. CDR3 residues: CASIPAGWTYEQYF. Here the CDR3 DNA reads TGTGCCAGCATCCCAGCCGGGTGGACCTACGAGCAGTACTTC.

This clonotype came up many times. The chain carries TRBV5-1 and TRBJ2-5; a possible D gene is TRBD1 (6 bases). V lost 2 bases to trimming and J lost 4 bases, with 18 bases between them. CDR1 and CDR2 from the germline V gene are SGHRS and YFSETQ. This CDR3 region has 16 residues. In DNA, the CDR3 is TGCGCCAGCAGCTTTGGGGCAGGGGAAGGGACAGAGACCCAGTACTTC. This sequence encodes CASSFGAGEGTETQYF.

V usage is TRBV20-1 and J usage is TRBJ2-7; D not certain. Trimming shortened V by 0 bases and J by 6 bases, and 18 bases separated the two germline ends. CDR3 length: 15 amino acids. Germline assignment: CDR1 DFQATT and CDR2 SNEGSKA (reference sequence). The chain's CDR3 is CSAREGKQVGTEQYF. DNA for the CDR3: TGCAGTGCTAGAGAAGGAAAGCAAGTAGGTACCGAGCAGTACTTC.

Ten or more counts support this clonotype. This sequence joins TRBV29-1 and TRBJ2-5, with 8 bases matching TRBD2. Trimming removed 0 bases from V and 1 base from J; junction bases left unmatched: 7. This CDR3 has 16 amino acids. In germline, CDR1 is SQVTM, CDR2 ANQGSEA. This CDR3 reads CSVEDPLAGSQETQYF. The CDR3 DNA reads TGCAGCGTTGAAGACCCCCTAGCGGGCTCCCAAGAGACCCAGTACTTC.

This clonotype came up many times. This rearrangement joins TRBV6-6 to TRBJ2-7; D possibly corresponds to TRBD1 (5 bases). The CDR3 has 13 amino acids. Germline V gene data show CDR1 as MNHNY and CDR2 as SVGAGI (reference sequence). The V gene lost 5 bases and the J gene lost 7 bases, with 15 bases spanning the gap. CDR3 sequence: CASSPQGAWEQYF. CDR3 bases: TGTGCCAGCAGTCCCCAAGGGGCTTGGGAGCAGTACTTC.

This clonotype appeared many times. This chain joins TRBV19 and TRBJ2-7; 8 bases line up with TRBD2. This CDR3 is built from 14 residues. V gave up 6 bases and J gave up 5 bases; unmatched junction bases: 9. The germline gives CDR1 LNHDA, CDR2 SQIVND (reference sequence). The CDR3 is CASRKHSGMDEQYF. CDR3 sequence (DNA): TGTGCCAGTAGAAAGCATAGCGGGATGGACGAGCAGTACTTC.

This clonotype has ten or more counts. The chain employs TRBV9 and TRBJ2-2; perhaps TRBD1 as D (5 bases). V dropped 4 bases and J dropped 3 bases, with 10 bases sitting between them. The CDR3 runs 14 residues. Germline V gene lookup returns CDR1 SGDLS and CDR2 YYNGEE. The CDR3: CASSSGAHTGELFF. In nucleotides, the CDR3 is TGTGCCAGCAGCTCTGGGGCGCACACCGGGGAGCTGTTTTTT.

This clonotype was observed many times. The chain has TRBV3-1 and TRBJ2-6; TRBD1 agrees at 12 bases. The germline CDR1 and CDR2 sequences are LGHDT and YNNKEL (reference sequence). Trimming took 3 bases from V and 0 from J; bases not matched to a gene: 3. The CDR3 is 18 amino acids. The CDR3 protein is CASSHGDRGLSGANVLTF. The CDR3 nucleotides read TGTGCCAGCAGCCACGGGGACAGGGGGCTCTCTGGGGCCAACGTCCTGACTTTC.

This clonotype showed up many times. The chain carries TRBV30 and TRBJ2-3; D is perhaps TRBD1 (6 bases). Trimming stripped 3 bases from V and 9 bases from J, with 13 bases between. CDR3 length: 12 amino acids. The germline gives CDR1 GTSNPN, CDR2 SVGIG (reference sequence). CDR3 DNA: TGTGCCTGGAGGGAGACAGGCGGGACGCAGTATTTT. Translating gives CAWRETGGTQYF.

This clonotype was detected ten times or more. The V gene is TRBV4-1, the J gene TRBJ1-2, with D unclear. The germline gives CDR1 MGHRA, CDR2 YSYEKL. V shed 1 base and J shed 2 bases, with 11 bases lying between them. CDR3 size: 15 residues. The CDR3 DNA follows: TGCGCCAGCAGCCAAGTCTCTCACGGGAACTATGGCTACACCTTC. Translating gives CASSQVSHGNYGYTF.

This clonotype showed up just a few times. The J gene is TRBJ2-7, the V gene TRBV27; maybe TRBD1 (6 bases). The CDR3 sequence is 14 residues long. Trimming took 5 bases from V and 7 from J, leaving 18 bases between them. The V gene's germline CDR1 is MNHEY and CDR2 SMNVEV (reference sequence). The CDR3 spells CASSRGSRVGEQYF. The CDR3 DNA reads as TGTGCCAGCAGTAGGGGGAGCCGGGTTGGTGAGCAGTACTTC.

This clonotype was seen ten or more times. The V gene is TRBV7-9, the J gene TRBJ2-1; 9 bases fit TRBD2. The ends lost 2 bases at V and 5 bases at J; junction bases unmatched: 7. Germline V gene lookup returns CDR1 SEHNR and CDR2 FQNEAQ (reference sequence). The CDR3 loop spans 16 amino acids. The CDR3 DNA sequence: TGTGCCAGCAGCTTACGGATTCAGCGGGAGGACAATGAGCAGTTCTTC. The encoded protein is CASSLRIQREDNEQFF.

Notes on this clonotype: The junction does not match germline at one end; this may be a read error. The CDR3 is CVSSSQGLAGVGGELFF. The CDR3 DNA sequence: TGTGTCAGCAGCTCCCAAGGGCTAGCAGGGGTCGGCGGGGAGCTGTTTTTT. The gene calls are TRBV5-4 and TRBJ2-2; D possibly corresponds to TRBD1 (6 bases). The CDR3 runs to 17 residues. The germline V gene encodes CDR1 SGHNT and CDR2 YYREEE (reference sequence).

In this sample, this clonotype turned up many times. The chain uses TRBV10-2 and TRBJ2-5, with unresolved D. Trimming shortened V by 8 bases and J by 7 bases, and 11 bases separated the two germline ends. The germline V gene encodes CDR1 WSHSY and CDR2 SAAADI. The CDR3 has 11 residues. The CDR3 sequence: CASQISTTQYF. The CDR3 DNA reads TGCGCCAGCCAAATTTCTACGACCCAGTACTTC.

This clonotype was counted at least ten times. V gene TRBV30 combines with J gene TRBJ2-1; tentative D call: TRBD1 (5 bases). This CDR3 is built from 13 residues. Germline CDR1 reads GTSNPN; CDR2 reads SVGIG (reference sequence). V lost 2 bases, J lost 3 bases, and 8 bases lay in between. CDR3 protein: CAWSQDNYNEQFF. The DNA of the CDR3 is TGTGCCTGGAGTCAGGACAACTACAATGAGCAGTTCTTC.